This T cell receptor beta chain was sequenced in a study of T-cell memory formation after mild COVID-19. Study-wide points: Confirmation of SARS-CoV-2 specificity was lacking for second-wave clones peaking day 37.

V gave up 5 bases and J gave up 4 bases, with 28 bases separating them. Germline V gives CDR1 SEHNR, CDR2 FQNEAQ (reference sequence). The CDR3 is 19 amino acids. Barcoded TCR alpha and TCR beta cDNA libraries with UMIs came from 5'RACE using constant-segment primers. MiXCR, applied by TCRdb to the 5' RACE reads, yields one record per CDR3 protein. The top ten clones hold approximately 22% of a sample with approximately 300,000 distinct CDR3 sequences, approximately 8% of them seen once. In the case of this clonotype: Its antigen is not identified.

J is TRBJ2-3 and V is TRBV7-9; D may correspond to TRBD1 or TRBD2 (6 bases each). This receptor was identified in a man between 18 and 29 years old who had mild COVID-19 (a few samples of this study predate the infection). Cell type and time point are not known. Sequenced input: PBMCs or a T cell subset sorted from them (not recorded which). The CDR3 sequence is CASSPRTAAGRTTPDTQYF. Here the CDR3 DNA reads TGTGCCAGCAGCCCTAGGACAGCTGCCGGGCGGACTACCCCAGATACGCAGTATTTT. Based on the CDR3 plus reference TRBV7-9 and TRBJ2-3, the full variable domain is DTGVSQNPRHKITKRGQNVTFRCDPISEHNRLYWYRQTLGQGPEFLTYFQNEAQLEKSRLLSDRFSAERPKGSFSTLEIQRTEQGDSAMYLCASSPRTAAGRTTPDTQYFGPGTRLTVL.